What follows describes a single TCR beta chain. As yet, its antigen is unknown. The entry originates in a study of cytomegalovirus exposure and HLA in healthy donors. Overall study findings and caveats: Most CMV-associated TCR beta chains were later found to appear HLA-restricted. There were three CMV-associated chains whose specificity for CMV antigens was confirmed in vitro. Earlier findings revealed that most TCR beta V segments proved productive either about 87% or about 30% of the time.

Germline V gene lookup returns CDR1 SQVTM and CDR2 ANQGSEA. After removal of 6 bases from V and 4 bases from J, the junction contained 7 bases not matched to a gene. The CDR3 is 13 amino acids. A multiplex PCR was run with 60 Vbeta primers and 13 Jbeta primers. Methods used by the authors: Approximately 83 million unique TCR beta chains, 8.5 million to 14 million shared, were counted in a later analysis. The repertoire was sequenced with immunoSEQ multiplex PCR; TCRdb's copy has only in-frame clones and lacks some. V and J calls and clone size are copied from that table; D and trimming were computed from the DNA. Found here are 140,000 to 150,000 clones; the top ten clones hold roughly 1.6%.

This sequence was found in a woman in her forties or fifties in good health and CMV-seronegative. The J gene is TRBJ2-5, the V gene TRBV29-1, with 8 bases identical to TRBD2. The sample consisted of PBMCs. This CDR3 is CSVGGGSAETQYF. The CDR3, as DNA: TGCAGCGTCGGGGGGGGCTCTGCAGAGACCCAGTACTTC.